The 4 T cell receptor beta chains below all came from one sample that was sequenced in a study of cytomegalovirus exposure and HLA in healthy donors. The PCR employed 60 Vbeta primers together with 13 Jbeta primers. The table came from immunoSEQ multiplex PCR; TCRdb's copy has only in-frame clones and leaves some out. This listing includes 80,000 or so clones. The sample was PBMCs. The receptor source for this set is a man between 45 and 60 years old in good health and CMV-seropositive.

J is TRBJ1-1 and V is TRBV19; 7 bases are shared with TRBD1. V lost 4 bases and J lost 5; bases outside the gene matches: 10. Germline assignment: CDR1 LNHDA and CDR2 SQIVND (reference sequence). CDR3 length: 15 residues. CDR3 sequence: CASSTYTGARTEAFF. DNA for the CDR3: TGTGCCAGTAGTACCTACACAGGGGCGAGGACTGAAGCTTTCTTT.

The chain has TRBV14 and TRBJ1-1; D not resolved. V lost 1 base and J lost 4, with 13 bases in between. The CDR3 is made up of 15 amino acids. Germline CDR1 SGHDN, CDR2 FVKESK. The CDR3, as DNA: TGTGCCAGCAGCCAAGTGGGCAGACCTCTCACTGAAGCTTTCTTT. The encoded protein is CASSQVGRPLTEAFF.

V gene TRBV5-6 combines with J gene TRBJ2-7; D call uncertain. The CDR3 has 15 amino acids. V lost 0 bases and J 3 bases, leaving 13 bases between the germline ends. CDR1 is SGHDT and CDR2 is YYEEEE in the germline V gene. The DNA for the CDR3 is TGTGCCAGCAGCTTGGTCGGGTCCACAGACTACGAGCAGTACGTC. Encoded protein: CASSLVGSTDYEQYV.

The chain recombines TRBV29-1 with TRBJ1-2; maybe TRBD1 (6 bases). Germline-derived CDR1 and CDR2 are SQVTM and ANQGSEA. The CDR3 contains 13 residues. Trimming removed 2 bases at V and 7 bases at J, with 14 bases between. The CDR3, as DNA: TGCAGCGTTGAAACGGGGAAAGGGGGTGGCTACACCTTC. It is translated as CSVETGKGGGYTF.